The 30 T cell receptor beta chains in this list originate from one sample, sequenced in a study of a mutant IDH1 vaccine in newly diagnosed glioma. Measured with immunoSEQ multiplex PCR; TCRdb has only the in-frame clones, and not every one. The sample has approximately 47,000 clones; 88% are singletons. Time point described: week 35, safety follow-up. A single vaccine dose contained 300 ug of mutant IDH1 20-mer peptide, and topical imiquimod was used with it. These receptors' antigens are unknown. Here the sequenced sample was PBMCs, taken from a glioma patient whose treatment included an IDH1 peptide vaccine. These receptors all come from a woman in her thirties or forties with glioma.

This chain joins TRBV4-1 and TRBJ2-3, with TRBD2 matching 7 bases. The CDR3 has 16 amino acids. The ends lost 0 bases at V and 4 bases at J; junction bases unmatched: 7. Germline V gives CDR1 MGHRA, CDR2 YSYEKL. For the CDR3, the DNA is TGCGCCAGCAGCCAAGACGCAGGGAGGGGAGCAGATACGCAGTATTTT. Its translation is CASSQDAGRGADTQYF.

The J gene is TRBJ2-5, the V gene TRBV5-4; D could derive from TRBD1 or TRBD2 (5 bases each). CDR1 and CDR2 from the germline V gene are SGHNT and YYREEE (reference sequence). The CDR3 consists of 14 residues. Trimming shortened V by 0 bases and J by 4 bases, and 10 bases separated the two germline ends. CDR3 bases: TGTGCCAGCAGCTTGGGTGGGGGAGTAGAGACCCAGTACTTC. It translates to CASSLGGGVETQYF.

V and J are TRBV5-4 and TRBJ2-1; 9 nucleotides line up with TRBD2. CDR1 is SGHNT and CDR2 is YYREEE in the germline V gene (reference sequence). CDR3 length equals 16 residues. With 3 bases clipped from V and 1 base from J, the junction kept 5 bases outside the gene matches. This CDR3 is CASSSTSGRSYNEQFF. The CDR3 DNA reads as TGTGCCAGCAGCTCTACGAGCGGGAGGTCCTACAATGAGCAGTTCTTC.

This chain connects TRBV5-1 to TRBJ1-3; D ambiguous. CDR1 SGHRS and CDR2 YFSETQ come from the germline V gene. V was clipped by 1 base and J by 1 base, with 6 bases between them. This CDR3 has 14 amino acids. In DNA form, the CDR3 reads TGCGCCAGCAGCTTGCAAGTATCTGGAAACACCATATATTTT. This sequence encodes CASSLQVSGNTIYF.

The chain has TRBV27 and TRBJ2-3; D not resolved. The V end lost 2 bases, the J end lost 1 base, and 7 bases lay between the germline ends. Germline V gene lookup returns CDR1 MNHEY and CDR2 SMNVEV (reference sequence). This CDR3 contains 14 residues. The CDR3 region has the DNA TGTGCCAGCAGTTTAGTAGCTGGCACAGATACGCAGTATTTT. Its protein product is CASSLVAGTDTQYF.

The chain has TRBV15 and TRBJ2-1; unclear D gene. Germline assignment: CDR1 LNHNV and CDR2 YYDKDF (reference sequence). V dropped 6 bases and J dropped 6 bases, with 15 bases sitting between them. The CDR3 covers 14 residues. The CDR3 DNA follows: TGTGCCACCAGTCCCCTAGTGACCTCCAATGAGCAGTTCTTC. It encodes CATSPLVTSNEQFF.

The CDR3 spells CASSLVPAISIYF. Here the CDR3 DNA reads TGTGCCAGCAGCTTAGTTCCGGCCATATCCATATACTTC. This chain links TRBV7-8 with TRBJ2-7; D is uncertain. Per the germline V gene, CDR1 is SGHVS and CDR2 is FQNEAQ. With 1 base removed from V and 13 bases from J, the gap between germline ends came to 17 bases. This CDR3 is 13 amino acids long.

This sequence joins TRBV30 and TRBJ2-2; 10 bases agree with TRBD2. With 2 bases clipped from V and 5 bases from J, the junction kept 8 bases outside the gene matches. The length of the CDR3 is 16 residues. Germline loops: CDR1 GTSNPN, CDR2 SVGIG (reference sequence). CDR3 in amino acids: CAWSKLAGVWTGELFF. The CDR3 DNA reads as TGTGCCTGGAGTAAGCTAGCGGGAGTTTGGACCGGGGAGCTGTTTTTT.

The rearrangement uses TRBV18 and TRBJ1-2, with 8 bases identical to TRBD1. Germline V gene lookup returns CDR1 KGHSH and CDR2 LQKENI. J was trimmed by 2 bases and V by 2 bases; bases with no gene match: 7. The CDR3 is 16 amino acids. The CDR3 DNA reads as TGTGCCAGCTCACCAGGGAGGGGGACAGGAAACTATGGCTACACCTTC. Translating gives CASSPGRGTGNYGYTF.

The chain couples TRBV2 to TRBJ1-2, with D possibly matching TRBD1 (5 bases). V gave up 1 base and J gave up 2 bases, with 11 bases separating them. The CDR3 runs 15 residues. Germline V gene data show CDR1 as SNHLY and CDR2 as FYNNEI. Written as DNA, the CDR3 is TGTGCCAGCAGTGAAGTCGGGGGGGAGAACTATGGCTACACCTTC. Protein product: CASSEVGGENYGYTF.

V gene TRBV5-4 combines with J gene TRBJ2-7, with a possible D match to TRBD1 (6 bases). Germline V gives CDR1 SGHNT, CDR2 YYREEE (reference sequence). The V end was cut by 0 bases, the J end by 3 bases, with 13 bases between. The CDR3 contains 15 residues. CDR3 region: CASSLGGTGIYEQYF. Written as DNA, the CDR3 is TGTGCCAGCAGCTTGGGAGGTACAGGGATCTACGAGCAGTACTTC.

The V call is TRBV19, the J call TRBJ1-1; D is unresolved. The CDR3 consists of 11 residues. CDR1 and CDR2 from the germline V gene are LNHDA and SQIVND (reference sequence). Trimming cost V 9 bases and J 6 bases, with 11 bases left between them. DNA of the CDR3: TGTGCCAGCGGTTTAGTGGCTGAAGCTTTCTTT. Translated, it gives CASGLVAEAFF.

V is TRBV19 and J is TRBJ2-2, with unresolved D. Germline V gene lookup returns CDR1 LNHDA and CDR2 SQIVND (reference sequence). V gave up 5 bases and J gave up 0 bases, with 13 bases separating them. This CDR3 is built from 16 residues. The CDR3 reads CASSAVGRANTGELFF. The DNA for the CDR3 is TGTGCCAGTAGTGCCGTTGGACGGGCGAACACCGGGGAGCTGTTTTTT.

This CDR3 reads CASRRQGAGGETQYF. For the CDR3, the DNA is TGTGCCAGCAGGAGACAGGGGGCGGGAGGGGAGACCCAGTACTTC. The chain carries TRBV6-6 and TRBJ2-5, with a weak D call TRBD1 (10 bases). Germline CDR1 is MNHNY and CDR2 is SVGAGI (reference sequence). V lost 6 bases, J lost 5 bases, and 19 bases lay in between. The CDR3 runs 15 residues.

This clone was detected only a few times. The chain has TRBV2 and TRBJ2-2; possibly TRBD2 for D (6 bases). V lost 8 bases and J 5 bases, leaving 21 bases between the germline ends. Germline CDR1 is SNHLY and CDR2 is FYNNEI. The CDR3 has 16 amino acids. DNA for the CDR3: TGTGCCAGCGAAGTTGAGGCTAGCGCGAGGACCGGGGAGCTGTTTTTT. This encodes CASEVEASARTGELFF.

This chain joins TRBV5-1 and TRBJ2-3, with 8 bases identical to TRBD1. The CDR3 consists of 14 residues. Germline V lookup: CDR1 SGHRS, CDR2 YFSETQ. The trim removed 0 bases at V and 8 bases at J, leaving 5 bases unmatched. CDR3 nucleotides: TGCGCCAGCAGCTTGGGACAGGGGAGGACTACGCAGTATTTT. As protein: CASSLGQGRTTQYF.

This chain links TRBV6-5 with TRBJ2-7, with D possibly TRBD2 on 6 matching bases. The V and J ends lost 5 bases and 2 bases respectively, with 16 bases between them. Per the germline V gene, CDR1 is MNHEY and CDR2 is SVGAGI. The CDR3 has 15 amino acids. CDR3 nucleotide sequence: TGTGCCAGCAGTCTCGGGAGTGGATCCCCCTACGAGCAGTACTTC. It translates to CASSLGSGSPYEQYF.

The CDR3 protein is CASSPLAGGGYNEQFF. CDR3 coding DNA: TGCGCCAGCAGCCCACTAGCGGGAGGCGGGTACAATGAGCAGTTCTTC. The chain links TRBV5-1 to TRBJ2-1; 12 bases line up with TRBD2. CDR1 is SGHRS and CDR2 is YFSETQ in the germline V gene. The CDR3 consists of 16 residues. Germline trimming cut 4 bases from V and 4 bases from J; bases unmatched to any gene: 6.

The CDR3 DNA sequence: TGTGCCAGCAGCTTGAGTTCGATTTTCGAGAGCAATCAGCCCCAGCATTTT. As protein: CASSLSSIFESNQPQHF. The chain links TRBV5-6 to TRBJ1-5, with D uncertain. Trimming removed 1 base at V and 1 base at J, with 15 bases between. CDR1 SGHDT and CDR2 YYEEEE come from the germline V gene. The CDR3 loop spans 17 amino acids.

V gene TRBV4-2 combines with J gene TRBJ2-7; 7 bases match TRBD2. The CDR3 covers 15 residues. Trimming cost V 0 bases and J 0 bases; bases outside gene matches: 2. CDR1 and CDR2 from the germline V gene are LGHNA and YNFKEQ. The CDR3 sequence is CASSQDRDYSYEQYF. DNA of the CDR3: TGTGCCAGCAGCCAAGATAGGGACTACTCCTACGAGCAGTACTTC.

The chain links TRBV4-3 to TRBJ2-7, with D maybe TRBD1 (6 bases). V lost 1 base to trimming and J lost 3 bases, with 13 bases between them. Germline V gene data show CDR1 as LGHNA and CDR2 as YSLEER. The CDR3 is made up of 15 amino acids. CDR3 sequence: CASSQGTGTGYEQYF. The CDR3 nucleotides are TGCGCCAGCAGCCAAGGAACAGGGACCGGCTACGAGCAGTACTTC.

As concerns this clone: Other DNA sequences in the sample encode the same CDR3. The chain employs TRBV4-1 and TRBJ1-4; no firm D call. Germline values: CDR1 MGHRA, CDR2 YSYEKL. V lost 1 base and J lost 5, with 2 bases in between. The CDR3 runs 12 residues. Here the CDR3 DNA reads TGCGCCAGCAGCCAAGTCAATGAAAAACTGTTTTTT. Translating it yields CASSQVNEKLFF.

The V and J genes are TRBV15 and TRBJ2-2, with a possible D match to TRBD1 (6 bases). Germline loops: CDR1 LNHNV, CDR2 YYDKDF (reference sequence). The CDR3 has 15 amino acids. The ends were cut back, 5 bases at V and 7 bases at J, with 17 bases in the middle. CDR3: CATSLQVGAGGELFF. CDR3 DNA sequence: TGTGCCACCAGCCTCCAGGTGGGGGCCGGCGGGGAGCTGTTTTTT.

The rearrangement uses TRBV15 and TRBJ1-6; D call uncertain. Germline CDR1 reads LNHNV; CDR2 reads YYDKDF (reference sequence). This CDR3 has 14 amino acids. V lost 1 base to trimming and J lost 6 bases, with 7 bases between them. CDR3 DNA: TGTGCCACCAGCAGAGGAAAAAGTAATTCACCCCTCCACTTT. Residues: CATSRGKSNSPLHF.

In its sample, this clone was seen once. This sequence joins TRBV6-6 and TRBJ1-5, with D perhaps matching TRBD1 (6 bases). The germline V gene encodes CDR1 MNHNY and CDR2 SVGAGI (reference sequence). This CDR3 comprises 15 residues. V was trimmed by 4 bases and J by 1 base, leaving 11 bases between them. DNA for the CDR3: TGTGCCAGCAGTTCTGACAGGAGGAGCAATCAGCCCCAGCATTTT. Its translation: CASSSDRRSNQPQHF.

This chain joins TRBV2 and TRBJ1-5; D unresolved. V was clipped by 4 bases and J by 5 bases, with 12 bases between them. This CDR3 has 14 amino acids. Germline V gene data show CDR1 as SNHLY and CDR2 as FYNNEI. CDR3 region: CASSVRFFDQPQHF. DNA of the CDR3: TGTGCCAGCAGTGTCAGGTTTTTCGATCAGCCCCAGCATTTT.

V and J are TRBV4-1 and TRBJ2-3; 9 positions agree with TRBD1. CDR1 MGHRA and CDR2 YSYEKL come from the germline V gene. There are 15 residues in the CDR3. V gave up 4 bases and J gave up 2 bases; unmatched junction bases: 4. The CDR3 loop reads CASSPQGAPTDTQYF. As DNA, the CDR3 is TGCGCCAGCAGCCCACAGGGGGCCCCCACAGATACGCAGTATTTT.

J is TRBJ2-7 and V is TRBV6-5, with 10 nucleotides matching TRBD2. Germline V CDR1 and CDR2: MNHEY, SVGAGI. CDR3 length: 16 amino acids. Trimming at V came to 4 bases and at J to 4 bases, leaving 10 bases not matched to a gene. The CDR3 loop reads CASSFPRTSGGYEQYF. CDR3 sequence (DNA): TGTGCCAGCAGTTTCCCCCGGACTAGCGGCGGATACGAGCAGTACTTC.

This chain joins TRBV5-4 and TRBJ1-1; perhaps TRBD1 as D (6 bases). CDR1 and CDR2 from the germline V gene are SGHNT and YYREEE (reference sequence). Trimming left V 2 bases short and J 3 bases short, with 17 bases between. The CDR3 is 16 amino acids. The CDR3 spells CASSFGGPQRDTEAFF. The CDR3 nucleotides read TGTGCCAGCAGCTTTGGGGGCCCACAAAGGGACACTGAAGCTTTCTTT.

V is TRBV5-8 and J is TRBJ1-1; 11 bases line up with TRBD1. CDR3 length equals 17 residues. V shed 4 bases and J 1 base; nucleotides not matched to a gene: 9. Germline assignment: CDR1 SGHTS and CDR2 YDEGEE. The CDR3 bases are TGTGCCAGCAGCCAAGGGACAGGGGGTCGACGGAACACTGAAGCTTTCTTT. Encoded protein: CASSQGTGGRRNTEAFF.